A single sample gave rise to the 9 T cell receptor beta chains below, sequenced in a study of T cells after yellow fever vaccination (dated by TCRdb to between 2018 and 2020). The treatment or condition label corresponds to: live attenuated yellow fever vaccine strain. Library preparation was by 5' RACE. The data were produced on an Illumina NovaSeq 6000. TCRdb cleaned the public reads at Q25 with fastp, built clones with MiXCR and kept in-frame beta chains. Each CDR3 protein appears once, grouped with its most common genes and DNA. This sample has about 260,000 distinct CDR3 sequences in its table, and around 5.2% of those were observed once. The ten most abundant clones make up 3% to 4% of the sample. The sample in question was CD4+ T cells sorted from PBMCs, obtained on the day of the yellow fever booster vaccination. Every receptor here comes from a man aged 18-30 years who received the YFV17D yellow fever vaccine.

The V gene is TRBV2, the J gene TRBJ2-7; no reliable D call. CDR1 and CDR2 (germline): SNHLY, FYNNEI. This CDR3 comprises 13 residues. Trimming removed 3 bases at V and 2 bases at J, with 8 bases between. The CDR3 nucleotides read TGTGCCAGCAGTGACCTTGCCCCCTACGAGCAGTACTTC. This codes for CASSDLAPYEQYF.

Many counts were recorded for this clonotype. The chain carries TRBV4-2 and TRBJ2-7; 8 bases map to TRBD1. Unmatched junction bases numbered 4, after V lost 1 base and J lost 2 bases. The V gene's germline CDR1 is LGHNA and CDR2 YNFKEQ. This CDR3 has 15 amino acids. CDR3 in amino acids: CASSQGGQEAYEQYF. CDR3 nucleotide sequence: TGTGCCAGCAGCCAAGGGGGACAGGAAGCCTACGAGCAGTACTTC.

This clonotype was picked up many times. This sequence joins TRBV7-2 and TRBJ2-7; D gene unclear. The CDR3 has 14 residues. Deletions cut 5 bases from V and 0 bases from J, with 11 bases between. From germline, CDR1 is SGHTA and CDR2 FQGNSA. CDR3 sequence: CASSTRADSYEQYV. In DNA form, the CDR3 reads TGTGCCAGCAGCACCAGAGCTGACTCCTACGAGCAGTACGTC.

This clonotype was found many times. The chain is built from TRBV15 and TRBJ2-5, with D unresolved. CDR1 and CDR2 (germline): LNHNV, YYDKDF (reference sequence). This CDR3 is 13 amino acids long. V dropped 1 base and J dropped 5 bases, with 8 bases sitting between them. The CDR3 region is CATSRAVTETQYF. For the CDR3, the DNA is TGTGCCACCAGCAGAGCTGTTACCGAGACCCAGTACTTC.

The chain has TRBV11-2 and TRBJ1-2; D might be TRBD1 (6 bases). Deletions cut 0 bases from V and 4 bases from J, with 12 bases between. Germline-derived CDR1 and CDR2 are SGHAT and FQNNGV. CDR3 length: 15 amino acids. The CDR3 here is CASSLDATGTYGYTF. In nucleotides, the CDR3 is TGTGCCAGCAGCTTAGATGCTACAGGGACCTATGGCTACACCTTC.

This clonotype occurred a few times. J is TRBJ2-5 and V is TRBV7-2, with TRBD1 as a possible D gene (6 bases). The CDR3 has 14 residues. Germline loops: CDR1 SGHTA, CDR2 FQGNSA. The V gene lost 5 bases and the J gene lost 4 bases, with 14 bases spanning the gap. The CDR3 is CASSNRRGVETQYF. The CDR3, as DNA: TGTGCCAGCAGCAACCGCAGGGGAGTAGAGACCCAGTACTTC.

This chain's CDR3 is CAWSDPRTGGTEAFF. As DNA, the CDR3 is TGTGCCTGGAGCGACCCTAGGACAGGGGGAACTGAAGCTTTCTTT. This rearrangement joins TRBV30 to TRBJ1-1; TRBD1 matches 10 bases. The CDR3 loop spans 15 amino acids. Germline loops: CDR1 GTSNPN, CDR2 SVGIG (reference sequence). V gave up 3 bases and J gave up 5 bases; unmatched junction bases: 9.

The sample holds many counts of this clonotype. This chain links TRBV18 with TRBJ1-2, with D possibly being TRBD1 (5 bases). Trimming removed 0 bases from V and 2 bases from J, with 10 bases in between. The germline gives CDR1 KGHSH, CDR2 LQKENI. This CDR3 is built from 15 residues. Written as DNA, the CDR3 is TGTGCCAGCTCACCACCGAGTCGGGACAACTATGGCTACACCTTC. This gives the protein CASSPPSRDNYGYTF.

In its sample, this clonotype was seen many times. The J gene is TRBJ2-5, the V gene TRBV7-2; no definite D call. The V gene's germline CDR1 is SGHTA and CDR2 FQGNSA. Trimming left V 1 base short and J 6 bases short, with 12 bases between. The CDR3 has 14 amino acids. CDR3 nucleotide sequence: TGTGCCAGCAGCTTAGTTCCCCTAGGGCAGACCCAGTACTTC. Residues: CASSLVPLGQTQYF.